The T cell receptor (beta chain) under discussion was sequenced for a study of metastatic and nonmetastatic thyroid tumors. Study background: Repertoire data that came from the blood and tumor or nodule tissue of malignant and benign thyroid patients were compared. Study outcomes and limitations: Significantly greater TCR beta diversity was reportedly found in malignant thyroid tumors than in benign nodules (in blood and tumor).

CDR1 is MNHEY and CDR2 is SVGEGT in the germline V gene. V was trimmed by 5 bases and J by 2 bases, leaving 7 bases between them. CDR3 size: 14 residues. Using MiXCR, TCRdb re-called clones from the PCR reads. Here the sample spans approximately 30,000 clones, about 15% being singletons. Thyroid surgery was preceded by no treatment in any patient. A few counts support this clone. What it binds is unknown. The sample consisted of blood. The TCR sequence derives from a male donor with papillary thyroid cancer or a benign thyroid nodule (not recorded which). Some clones in this sample may be carry-over from other donors' samples. The chain uses TRBV6-2 or TRBV6-3 and TRBJ2-6; maybe TRBD1 (6 bases). The CDR3 loop reads CASSRDTGANVLTF. CDR3 bases: TGTGCCAGCAGTAGGGACACTGGGGCCAACGTCCTGACTTTC.